This record concerns one T cell receptor (beta chain) sequence. Its binding antigen is unknown. Within one base of it there is no much larger clone, and no base qualities were kept. Library preparation was by the immunoSEQ multiplex PCR assay. For the multiplex PCR, a mixture combining 60 forward primers for TCR Vbeta segments and 13 reverse primers for TCR Jbeta segments was used. A multiplex PCR assay on genomic DNA amplified the CDR3 region of rearranged TCR beta genes. On the Illumina HiSeq System, the amplified TCR beta libraries were sequenced as 87-base-pair reads. The source study handled its data this way. A later analysis counted about 80 million unique TCR beta chains across the 650 to 800 repertoires, and around 9.9 million of these chains were shared by at least two donors. A nearest-neighbor algorithm error-corrected the raw reads and collapsed the reads into unique sequences, merging closely related sequences to remove PCR and sequencing errors. CDR3 sequences were aligned to IMGT reference sequences to assign V, D and J gene segments. For a sequence to be retained, a match of at least six nucleotides to both a V gene segment and a J gene segment was required. A rearrangement counted as productive if the CDR3 had no stop codons and remained in frame with V and J, and every other rearrangement counted as non-productive. CDR3 was defined according to IMGT convention as the region running from the second conserved V-encoded cysteine to the conserved J-encoded phenylalanine. In an earlier analysis of around 570 of the donors, sequences lacking an unambiguous match to a single V gene segment were excluded. An earlier analysis of 500 to 600 of the donors classified V segments as functional when productive rearrangements were above 56.7% and as segregating when the standard deviation between donors was above 5%. A statistical classification framework was developed to diagnose cytomegalovirus status using the catalog of TCR beta chain sequences. In a later analysis, V and J genes were assigned by comparing TCR nucleotide sequences against IMGT/GENE-DB human TR gene sequences. Using the TCRdist pipeline, a later analysis assigned CDR3 sequences along with most-parsimonious VDJ recombination scenarios. In a later analysis, each TCR beta chain was defined by its CDR3 amino acid sequence together with its V-gene family, and reads lacking a unique V-gene family were excluded. In a later analysis, approximately 590 highly shared, low-generation-probability nucleotide sequences were removed to address suspected cross-contamination and a sequencing artifact. For each public chain, a later analysis derived a clonal expansion index from normalized ranks of inferred template counts within each repertoire. A later analysis computed generation probabilities with a VDJ recombination model fitted to out-of-frame rearrangements, and checked the results against IGoR. In a later analysis, TCR-TCR, TCR-HLA and TCR-CMV co-occurrence was scored with hypergeometric tests, and a repertoire-size bias correction was applied to TCR pairs. To estimate false discovery rates, a later analysis permuted the HLA or CMV assignments 20 times. A later analysis grouped co-occurring TCRs with DBSCAN, adding TCRdist sequence similarity when clustering within HLA-allele-positive subsets. Repertoires with fewer than 30,000 or more than 120,000 public chains, plus five repertoires with anomalous nucleotide sharing, were excluded from co-occurrence clustering. Drawn from immuneACCESS, this table holds only the in-frame rearrangements with V and J called that TCRdb kept. Clones are partly lost; checked studies trace under half to an unresolved V gene and leave the rest unexplained. V, J and clone size are those of that table, while D and trimming were read from the DNA. Here the sample has 210,000 or so clones; 60% to 80% occur a single time. The top ten constitute 2.1% of the sample.

The CDR3, from cysteine to phenylalanine, totals 16 residues. Only the CDR3 DNA is retained, 48 bases long and in frame from the first base. Via the germline V gene, CDR1 is MDHEN and CDR2 SYDVKM. V is trimmed back by 2 bases and J by 2 bases, and the junction contains 3 bases that no gene match accounts for. The cohort comprised around 700 healthy bone marrow donors. At the time of sampling, every cohort member was nominally healthy, though immune exposures that went unrecorded were likely present. The donor tested CMV seropositive, placing the donor among the 289 seropositive members of the cohort. A peripheral blood sample was collected from each donor, and TCR beta sequencing was performed on peripheral blood mononuclear cells. Genomic DNA was extracted from the blood cell samples with the Qiagen DNeasy Blood Extraction Kit. The data belong to a study of cytomegalovirus exposure and HLA in healthy donors (TCRdb year 2017). In the study overall: An earlier analysis of some 620 of the donors reported approximately 300 Gb of sequence data and 95 million to 120 million unique TCR beta sequences obtained from 180 million or so T cells. An earlier analysis of 500 to 750 of the donors applied high-throughput TCR beta sequencing to assess whether each TCR beta V gene segment acted as functional or pseudogenic. The number of donors typed differed by locus, with 629-630 for A, B, C, DRB1 and DQB1, around 500 for DQA1, 600 to 610 for DPA1, and around 430 for DPB1. Using immunosequencing, the study profiled T cell repertoires from approximately 700 subjects and related those repertoires to cytomegalovirus serostatus. Besides the first cohort of 666 subjects, a separate validation cohort made up of 120 or so different subjects was used. Four to six DR-DQ haplotypes were handled as single units for association and clustering, since linkage in the cohort was strong. In a later genetic analysis, genome-wide SNP genotypes for about three fifths of the 666 donors were used, and that subset was treated as a discovery cohort. The study aimed to test whether signatures of past pathogen exposure could be identified by cataloging public T cell receptors. In a later analysis, previously published TCR beta repertoires from fewer than 750 donors were re-analyzed and high-resolution HLA genotyping was added so that TCR occurrence patterns could be studied. An early release covering approximately 600 HLA-typed donors comprised around 300 gigabases of sequencing data and approximately 80 million unique TCR sequences. Class I and class II HLA loci were covered by the typing at four-digit resolution. Of the roughly 390 genotyped donors, about 80% fell in the genetic ancestry cluster associated with self-reported Caucasian donors. On average, roughly 240,000 unique TCR beta nucleotide sequences were sequenced per donor among 398 genotyped donors of the cohort, with around 19% of those sequences being non-productive. Donor age, sex, ethnicity and CMV serostatus were compiled together with the repertoire data. Every repertoire in the discovery cohort had been generated on one and the same sequencing platform. To predict cytomegalovirus infection status, the study combined high-throughput TCR immunosequencing, statistical association of individual TCRs with disease status, and machine learning. The later analysis used no new phenotypic data to find candidate immune exposures, relying instead on TCR beta sequences and their occurrence across donors. Overall study results and their limits: Over 15 rarely observed V segments, including chromosome 9 orphons, were excluded from the earlier analysis of about 500 of the donors because counts were too low. Strong co-occurrence of HLA alleles, especially DR and DQ, made assigning TCR associations to individual alleles difficult. Some IMGT-functional V segments, including TRBV6-2 and TRBV6-3, could not be told apart with the 87-base-pair reads, so those segments were excluded. Most TCR sequences were observed very rarely across donors, whereas some public TCRs were present in many individuals. According to a later genetic analysis, donors in an Asian-associated ancestry cluster had fewer N-insertions in productive TCRs than the approximately 700-donor mean. For the cohort, immune exposure information was limited to CMV serostatus. In a later analysis, HLA-associated TCR beta chains were found to be more clonally expanded and to have lower generation probabilities than equally common non-associated chains. The authors suggested that the approach could potentially be extended to other disease states and immunological phenotypes. A further reported finding was that TCR beta sequences accurately predicted the HLA-A and HLA-B alleles for most subjects in the first cohort. Linkage disequilibrium might explain the correlated functional status among segregating V segments, but an unknown experimental factor could not be ruled out. The study listed 150 to 200 TCR beta chains as associated with cytomegalovirus. In a later analysis, the rate of TCR association differed among HLA loci, with DRB1 alleles having the most associated TCRs and HLA-C alleles having the fewest. In vitro tests confirmed that a few of the cytomegalovirus-associated TCR beta chains recognize cytomegalovirus antigens. A later genetic analysis associated a missense DCLRE1C variant with V-gene and J-gene trimming of TCR beta chains, and an independent cohort replicated the association. In an earlier analysis of 587 of the donors, most TCR beta V segments appeared in productive rearrangements about 90% or about 30% of the time, broadly matching IMGT annotations. Presence/absence analyses assumed roughly uniform sequencing depth across donors, an assumption that may not hold. In this cohort, only TCR beta chains were sequenced, and detectable features were limited by the absence of alpha or paired-chain data. A cluster of highly shared sequence variants was judged likely to represent a technical artifact of the sequencing pipeline. According to a later analysis, parvovirus B19, influenza, CMV and Epstein-Barr virus appeared linked to several top co-occurrence clusters. In a later analysis, most CMV-associated TCR beta chains were found to appear HLA-restricted, with HLA associations seemingly driven largely by CMV exposure. Because some donors lacked HLA typing at each locus, the association tests relied only on the typed subset. At a false discovery rate of 0.05, a later analysis linked 15,000 to 20,000 TCR beta sequences to specific HLA alleles. The classifier was reported to diagnose cytomegalovirus status with high specificity and sensitivity in both the original cohort and the validation cohort.

Sequenced sample: PBMCs. The receptor comes from a woman aged 25 to 39 in good health and CMV-seropositive. The rearrangement joined TRBV28 to TRBJ2-5; a stretch of 12 junction bases matches TRBD2. The base sequence is TGTGCCAGCAGTTTACAGGGACTAGCGGGTCAAGAGACCCAGTACTTC. Its protein product is CASSLQGLAGQETQYF.